This T cell receptor (beta chain) was identified in a study of shared clonotypes between healthy human individuals. Naive CD8 cells lacked CD45RO, underwent positive selection for CCR7 and left out terminally differentiated effector memory CD45RA+ cells. Per germline, CDR1 MDHEN and CDR2 SYDVKM. The CDR3 sequence is 14 residues long. The ends were cut back, 7 bases at V and 4 bases at J, with 14 bases in the middle. Repertoires were generated with immunoSEQ multiplex PCR, while TCRdb's copy carries only in-frame clones and drops some. The sample lists 1.5 million to 2.5 million clones; about 95% were seen once.

The V gene is TRBV28, the J gene TRBJ2-1; maybe TRBD1 (6 bases). The source material was naive CD8+ T cells sorted from blood. The origin of this receptor is a man aged 18 to 29 in good health. The CDR3 sequence: CASTLDRRYNEQFF. CDR3 nucleotides: TGTGCCAGCACCCTAGACAGGAGGTACAATGAGCAGTTCTTC.